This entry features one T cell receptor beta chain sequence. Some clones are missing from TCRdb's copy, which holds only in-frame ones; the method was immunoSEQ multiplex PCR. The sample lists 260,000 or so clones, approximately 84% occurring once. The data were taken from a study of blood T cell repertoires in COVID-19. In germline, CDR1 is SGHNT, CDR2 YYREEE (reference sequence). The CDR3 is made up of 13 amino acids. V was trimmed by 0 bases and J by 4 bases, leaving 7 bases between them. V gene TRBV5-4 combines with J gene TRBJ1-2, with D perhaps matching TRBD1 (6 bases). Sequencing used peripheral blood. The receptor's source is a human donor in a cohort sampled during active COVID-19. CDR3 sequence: CASSLARGYGYTF. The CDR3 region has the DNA TGTGCCAGCAGCTTGGCCAGGGGCTATGGCTACACCTTC. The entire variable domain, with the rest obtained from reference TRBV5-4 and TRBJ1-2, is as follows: ETGVTQSPTHLIKTRGQQVTLRCSSQSGHNTVSWYQQALGQGPQFIFQYYREEENGRGNFPPRFSGLQFPNYSSELNVNALELDDSALYLCASSLARGYGYTFGSGTRLTVV.